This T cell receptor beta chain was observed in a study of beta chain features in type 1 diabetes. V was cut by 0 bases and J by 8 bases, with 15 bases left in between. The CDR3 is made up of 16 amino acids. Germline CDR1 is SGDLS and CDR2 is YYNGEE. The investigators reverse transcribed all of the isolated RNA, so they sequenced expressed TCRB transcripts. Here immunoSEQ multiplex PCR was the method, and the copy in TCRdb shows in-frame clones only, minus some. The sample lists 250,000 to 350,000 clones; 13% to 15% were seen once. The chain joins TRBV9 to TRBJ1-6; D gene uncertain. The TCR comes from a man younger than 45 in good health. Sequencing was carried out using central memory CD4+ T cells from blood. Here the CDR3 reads CASSVGSILRHSPLHF. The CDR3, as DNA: TGTGCCAGCAGCGTAGGGTCCATCCTCAGGCATTCACCCCTCCACTTT.